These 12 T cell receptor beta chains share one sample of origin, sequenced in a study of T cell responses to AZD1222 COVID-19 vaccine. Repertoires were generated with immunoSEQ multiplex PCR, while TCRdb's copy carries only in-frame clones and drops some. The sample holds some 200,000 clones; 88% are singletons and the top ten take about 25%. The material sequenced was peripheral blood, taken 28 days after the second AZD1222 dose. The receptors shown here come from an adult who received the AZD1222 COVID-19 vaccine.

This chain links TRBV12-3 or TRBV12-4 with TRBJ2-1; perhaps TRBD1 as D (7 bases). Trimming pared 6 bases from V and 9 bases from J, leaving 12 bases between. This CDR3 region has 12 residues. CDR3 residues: CASRPQGGEQFF. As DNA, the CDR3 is TGTGCCAGCAGACCCCAGGGGGGTGAGCAGTTCTTC.

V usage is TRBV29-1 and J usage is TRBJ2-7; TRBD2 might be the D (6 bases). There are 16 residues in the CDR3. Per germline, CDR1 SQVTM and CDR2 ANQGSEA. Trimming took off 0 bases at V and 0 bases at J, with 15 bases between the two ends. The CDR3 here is CSVEDTGAGSSYEQYF. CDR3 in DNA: TGCAGCGTTGAAGACACAGGCGCGGGGAGCTCCTACGAGCAGTACTTC.

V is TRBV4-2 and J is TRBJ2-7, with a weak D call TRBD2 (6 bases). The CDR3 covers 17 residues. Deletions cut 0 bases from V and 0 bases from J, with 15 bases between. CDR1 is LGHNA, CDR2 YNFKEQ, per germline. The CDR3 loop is CASSQDGRTGASYEQYF. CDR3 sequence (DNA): TGTGCCAGCAGCCAAGATGGAAGAACGGGAGCCTCCTACGAGCAGTACTTC.

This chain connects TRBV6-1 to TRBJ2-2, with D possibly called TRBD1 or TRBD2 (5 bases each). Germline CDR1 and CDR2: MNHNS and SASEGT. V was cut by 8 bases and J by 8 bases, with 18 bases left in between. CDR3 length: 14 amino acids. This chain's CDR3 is CASLLVRGSGELFF. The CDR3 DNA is TGTGCCAGCTTATTGGTGAGGGGTTCAGGGGAGCTGTTTTTT.

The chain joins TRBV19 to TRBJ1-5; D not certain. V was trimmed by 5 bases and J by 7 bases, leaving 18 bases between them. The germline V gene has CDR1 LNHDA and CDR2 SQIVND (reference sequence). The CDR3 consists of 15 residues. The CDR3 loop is CASSLRPTSQQPQHF. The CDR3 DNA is TGTGCCAGTAGTCTCCGACCGACCAGCCAACAGCCCCAGCATTTT.

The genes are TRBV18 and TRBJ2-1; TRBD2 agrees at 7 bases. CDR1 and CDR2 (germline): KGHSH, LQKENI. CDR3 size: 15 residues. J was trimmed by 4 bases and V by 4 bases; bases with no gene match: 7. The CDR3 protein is CASSLLASDYNEQFF. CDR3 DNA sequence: TGTGCCAGCTCACTACTAGCGAGTGATTACAATGAGCAGTTCTTC.

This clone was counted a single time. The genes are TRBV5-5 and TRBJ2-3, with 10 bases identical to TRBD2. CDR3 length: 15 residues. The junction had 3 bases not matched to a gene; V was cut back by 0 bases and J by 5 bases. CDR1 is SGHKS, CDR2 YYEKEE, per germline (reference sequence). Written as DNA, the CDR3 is TGTGCCAGCAGCTTGGTGGCTAGCGGGGGAGATACGCAGTATTTT. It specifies CASSLVASGGDTQYF. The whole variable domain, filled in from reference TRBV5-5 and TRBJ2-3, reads DAGVTQSPTHLIKTRGQQVTLRCSPISGHKSVSWYQQVLGQGPQFIFQYYEKEERGRGNFPDRFSARQFPNYSSELNVNALLLGDSALYLCASSLVASGGDTQYFGPGTRLTVL.

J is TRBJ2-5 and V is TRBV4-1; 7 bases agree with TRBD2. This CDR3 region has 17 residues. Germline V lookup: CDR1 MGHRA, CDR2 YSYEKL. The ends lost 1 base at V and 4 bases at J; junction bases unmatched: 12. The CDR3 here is CASSQAGGRGVGETQYF. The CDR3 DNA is TGCGCCAGCAGCCAAGCGGGGGGTCGGGGTGTGGGAGAGACCCAGTACTTC.

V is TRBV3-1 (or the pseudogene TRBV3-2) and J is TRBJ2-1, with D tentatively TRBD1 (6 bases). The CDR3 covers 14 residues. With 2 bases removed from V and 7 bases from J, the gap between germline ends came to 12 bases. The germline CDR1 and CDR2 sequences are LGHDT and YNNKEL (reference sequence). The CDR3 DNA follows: TGTGCCAGCAGCCAAAAGAACCAGGGGAATGAGCAGTTCTTC. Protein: CASSQKNQGNEQFF.

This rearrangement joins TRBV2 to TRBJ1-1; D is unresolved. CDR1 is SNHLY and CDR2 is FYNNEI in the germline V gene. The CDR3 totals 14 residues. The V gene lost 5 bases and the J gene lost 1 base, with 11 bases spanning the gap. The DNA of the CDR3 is TGTGCCAGCAGTTTAGGGAGAAGGAACACTGAAGCTTTCTTT. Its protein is CASSLGRRNTEAFF. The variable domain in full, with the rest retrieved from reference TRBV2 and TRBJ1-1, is EPEVTQTPSHQVTQMGQEVILRCVPISNHLYFYWYRQILGQKVEFLVSFYNNEISEKSEIFDDQFSVERPDGSNFTLKIRSTKLEDSAMYFCASSLGRRNTEAFFGQGTRLTVV.

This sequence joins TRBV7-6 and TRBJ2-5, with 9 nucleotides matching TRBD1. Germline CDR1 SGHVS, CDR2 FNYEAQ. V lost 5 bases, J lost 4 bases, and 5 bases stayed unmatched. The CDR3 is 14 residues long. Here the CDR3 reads CASSVPGQGETQYF. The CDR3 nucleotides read TGTGCCAGCAGCGTACCGGGACAGGGAGAGACCCAGTACTTC.

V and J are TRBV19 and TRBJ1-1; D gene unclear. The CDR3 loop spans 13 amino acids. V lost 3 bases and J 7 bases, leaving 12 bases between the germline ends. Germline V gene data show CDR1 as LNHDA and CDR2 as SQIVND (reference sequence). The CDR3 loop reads CASSMPRVSEAFF. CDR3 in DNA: TGTGCCAGTAGTATGCCCCGGGTCAGTGAAGCTTTCTTT.